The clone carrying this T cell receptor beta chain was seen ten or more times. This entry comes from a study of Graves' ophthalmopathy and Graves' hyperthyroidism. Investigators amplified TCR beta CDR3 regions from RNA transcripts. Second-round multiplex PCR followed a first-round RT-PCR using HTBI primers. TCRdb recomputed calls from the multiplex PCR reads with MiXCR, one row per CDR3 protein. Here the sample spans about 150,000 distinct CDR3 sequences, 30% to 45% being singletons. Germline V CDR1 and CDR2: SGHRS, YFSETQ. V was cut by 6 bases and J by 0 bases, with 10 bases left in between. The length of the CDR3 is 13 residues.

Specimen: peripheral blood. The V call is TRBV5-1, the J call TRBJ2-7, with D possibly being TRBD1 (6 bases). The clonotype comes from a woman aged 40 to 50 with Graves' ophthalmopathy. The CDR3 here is CASTRDNSYEQYF. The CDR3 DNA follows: TGCGCCAGCACCCGGGACAACTCCTACGAGCAGTACTTC.